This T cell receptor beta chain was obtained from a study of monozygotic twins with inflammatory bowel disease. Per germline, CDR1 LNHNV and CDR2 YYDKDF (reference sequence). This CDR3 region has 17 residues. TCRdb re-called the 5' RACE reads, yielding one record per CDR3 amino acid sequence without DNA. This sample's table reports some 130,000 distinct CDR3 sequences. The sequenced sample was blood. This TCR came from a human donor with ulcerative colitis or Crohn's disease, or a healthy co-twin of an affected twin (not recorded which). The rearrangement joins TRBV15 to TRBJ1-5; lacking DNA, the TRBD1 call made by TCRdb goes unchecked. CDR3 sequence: CATSSLGDLYSNQPQHF.